Reported below is one T cell receptor (beta chain). Study processing details: Nucleated cell counts were estimated from reference gene primer amplification. Produced via immunoSEQ multiplex PCR; TCRdb's table is partial and in-frame only. Clone size and V and J calls were adopted from that table, with D and trimming inferred from the DNA. The data contain about 200,000 clones, around 85% of them singletons. The source of the sample is a study of blood T cell repertoires in COVID-19. Study context: Sites across the United States, Italy and Spain contributed samples from acute and convalescent COVID-19.

The TCR originated in a man aged 45-60 years who had recovered from COVID-19. Source material: peripheral blood.

The CDR3 reads CASRTGGEANEKLFF. CDR3 sequence (DNA): TGTGCCAGCAGAACAGGGGGCGAGGCTAATGAAAAACTGTTTTTT. The V gene is TRBV5-6, the J gene TRBJ1-4; 9 bases agree with TRBD1. The V gene end was trimmed by 5 bases and the J gene end by 3 bases; junction bases not matched to a gene: 5. Germline values: CDR1 SGHDT, CDR2 YYEEEE. The CDR3 totals 15 residues.